The 22 T cell receptor beta chains below were found in one sample sequenced in a study of identical twins (dated by TCRdb to between 2015 and 2016). To prepare the library, 5' RACE was applied. This sample was sequenced with an Illumina HiSeq 2000. TCRdb applied fastp at Q25 and MiXCR to the public reads, then kept only in-frame beta chains. Every entry covers one CDR3 protein and lists the most common genes and DNA from its rows. Here the sample has 500,000 or so distinct CDR3 sequences; around 15% occur a single time. The leading ten clones occupy approximately 1% of the sample. These data also featured in a second study, about yellow fever vaccine responses in identical twins.

The material sequenced was CD4+ T cells sorted from blood. The receptor source for this set is a woman aged 18-30 years in good health.

In this sample, this clonotype turned up a few times. The V and J genes are TRBV10-3 and TRBJ1-1; no firm D call. The CDR3 covers 14 residues. Trimming pared 0 bases from V and 1 base from J, leaving 6 bases between. Germline CDR1 and CDR2: ENHRY and SYGVKD. This CDR3 is CAISESGPNTEAFF. In nucleotides, the CDR3 is TGTGCCATCAGTGAGTCAGGGCCGAACACTGAAGCTTTCTTT.

V and J are TRBV6-2 or TRBV6-3 and TRBJ2-1; TRBD2 is a possible D gene (7 bases). Trimming removed 6 bases from V and 9 bases from J, with 24 bases in between. The CDR3 runs to 16 residues. Germline CDR1 and CDR2: MNHEY and SVGEGT. CDR3 coding DNA: TGTGCCAGCAGCCTTAAGGGGGGCGGGAGCTTTGGTGAGCAGTTCTTC. Its translation is CASSLKGGGSFGEQFF.

The rearrangement links TRBV20-1 to TRBJ1-5; D unresolved. Trimming pared 7 bases from V and 3 bases from J, leaving 13 bases between. Germline V gene data show CDR1 as DFQATT and CDR2 as SNEGSKA (reference sequence). CDR3 length equals 13 residues. CDR3 amino acids: CSGAKGINQPQHF. CDR3 nucleotide sequence: TGCAGTGGTGCGAAGGGTATCAATCAGCCCCAGCATTTT.

The chain recombines TRBV6-2 or TRBV6-3 with TRBJ2-2; TRBD1 matches at 8 bases. Germline CDR1 and CDR2: MNHEY and SVGEGT. This CDR3 comprises 15 residues. V gave up 7 bases and J gave up 5 bases; unmatched junction bases: 9. Written as DNA, the CDR3 is TGTGCCAGCAATTCCCGACGGACAGGGACCGGGGAGCTGTTTTTT. As protein: CASNSRRTGTGELFF.

The chain links TRBV2 to TRBJ1-2; D is unresolved. Germline V gene lookup returns CDR1 SNHLY and CDR2 FYNNEI. The V gene lost 6 bases and the J gene lost 4 bases, with 12 bases spanning the gap. CDR3 length equals 13 residues. The chain's CDR3 is CASRDQAGYGYTF. The CDR3 region has the DNA TGTGCCAGCAGAGACCAGGCTGGCTATGGCTACACCTTC.

The chain employs TRBV19 and TRBJ2-7; 9 nucleotides line up with TRBD2. The CDR3 covers 15 residues. The trim removed 5 bases at V and 5 bases at J, leaving 10 bases unmatched. Germline V gives CDR1 LNHDA, CDR2 SQIVND (reference sequence). CDR3 sequence: CASSPTASGTHEQYF. CDR3 nucleotide sequence: TGTGCCAGTAGTCCTACGGCTAGCGGGACTCACGAGCAGTACTTC.

The chain combines TRBV4-3 with TRBJ2-7; D gene uncertain. V lost 3 bases, J lost 1 base, and 7 bases lay in between. Germline V gene sequence: CDR1 LGHNA, CDR2 YSLEER. This CDR3 is 13 amino acids long. The CDR3 spells CASSQTVSYEQYF. Here the CDR3 DNA reads TGCGCCAGCAGCCAGACCGTGTCCTACGAGCAGTACTTC.

Concerning this clonotype itself: The junction shows a germline mismatch at one end, possibly a read error. This chain connects TRBV7-7 to TRBJ2-2; 7 bases match TRBD1. The CDR3 has 12 amino acids. Germline CDR1 reads SSHAT; CDR2 reads FNYEAQ (reference sequence). Here the CDR3 reads CASSLGQGELFF. The CDR3 region has the DNA TGTGCTAGCAGCCTGGGACAGGGGGAGCTGTTTTTT.

In this sample, this clonotype turned up many times. The chain joins TRBV7-8 to TRBJ2-2, with unresolved D. This CDR3 region has 16 residues. Trimming took 3 bases from V and 2 from J, leaving 13 bases between them. CDR1 and CDR2 from the germline V gene are SGHVS and FQNEAQ. CDR3: CASSFLSTANTGELFF. CDR3 bases: TGTGCCAGCAGCTTCCTGTCAACCGCTAACACCGGGGAGCTGTTTTTT.

This chain joins TRBV20-1 and TRBJ1-1, with D unclear. The germline CDR1 and CDR2 sequences are DFQATT and SNEGSKA (reference sequence). CDR3 size: 13 residues. Trimming removed 5 bases at V and 0 bases at J, with 10 bases between. As DNA, the CDR3 is TGCAGTGCTTACAGCCTAATGAACACTGAAGCTTTCTTT. Translation: CSAYSLMNTEAFF.

The V and J genes are TRBV10-3 and TRBJ2-1; 7 bases are a match to TRBD2. CDR3 length: 14 residues. Germline V CDR1 and CDR2: ENHRY, SYGVKD. Trimming took 10 bases from V and 0 from J; bases not matched to a gene: 6. The CDR3 region has the DNA TGTGCCACCCTAGCGGAGAGCTCCTACAATGAGCAGTTCTTC. Amino acids: CATLAESSYNEQFF.

This clonotype was seen only a few times. J is TRBJ1-3 and V is TRBV2; D call uncertain. Germline V gives CDR1 SNHLY, CDR2 FYNNEI. The CDR3 contains 13 residues. V shed 7 bases and J shed 1 base, with 8 bases lying between them. The CDR3 protein is CASNSGSGNTIYF. The DNA of the CDR3 is TGTGCCAGCAATTCAGGTTCTGGAAACACCATATATTTT.

V and J are TRBV20-1 and TRBJ2-1; possibly TRBD1 for D (6 bases). Looked up from germline, CDR1 is DFQATT and CDR2 is SNEGSKA (reference sequence). V was clipped by 5 bases and J by 0 bases, with 14 bases between them. The CDR3 loop spans 15 amino acids. In nucleotides, the CDR3 is TGCAGTGCTCCTGGGGGCCCGAGCTCCTACAATGAGCAGTTCTTC. As protein: CSAPGGPSSYNEQFF.

This clonotype showed up just a few times. This chain uses TRBV6-2 or TRBV6-3 with TRBJ1-1; 12 nucleotides align to TRBD1. This CDR3 has 16 amino acids. With 6 bases clipped from V and 5 bases from J, the junction kept 10 bases outside the gene matches. Germline assignment: CDR1 MNHEY and CDR2 SVGEGT. CDR3 nucleotides: TGTGCCAGCAGCCTCGGGACAGGGGGCAAAAAAACTGAAGCTTTCTTT. It translates to CASSLGTGGKKTEAFF.

This clonotype was observed a few times. The V gene is TRBV20-1, the J gene TRBJ2-1; D is uncertain. CDR1 and CDR2 from the germline V gene are DFQATT and SNEGSKA (reference sequence). V was trimmed by 7 bases and J by 1 base, leaving 11 bases between them. The CDR3 has 13 amino acids. CDR3 DNA: TGCAGTGTTTGGACGCCGTCCTACAATGAGCAGTTCTTC. It specifies CSVWTPSYNEQFF.

The genes are TRBV12-3 or TRBV12-4 and TRBJ2-7, with 9 positions matching TRBD2. V shed 3 bases and J 4 bases; nucleotides not matched to a gene: 4. The CDR3 is 14 residues long. The CDR3 region has the DNA TGTGCCAGCAGTTTGGTGCGGGAGGGGTACGAGCAGTACTTC. The encoded protein is CASSLVREGYEQYF.

The rearrangement uses TRBV7-2 and TRBJ2-1; TRBD2 aligns across 10 bases. This CDR3 region has 16 residues. The germline gives CDR1 SGHTA, CDR2 FQGNSA. The J segment lost 4 bases and the V segment lost 4 bases, leaving 7 bases of the junction unmatched. CDR3 loop: CASSSLAGGLYNEQFF. The DNA of the CDR3 is TGTGCCAGCAGCTCGTTAGCGGGGGGTCTTTACAATGAGCAGTTCTTC.

This clonotype has a handful of counts. V and J are TRBV10-3 and TRBJ2-1, with D possibly being TRBD2 (7 bases). V was clipped by 8 bases and J by 6 bases, with 17 bases between them. This CDR3 comprises 14 residues. The germline gives CDR1 ENHRY, CDR2 SYGVKD. This CDR3 is CAISLGGGSNEQFF. DNA for the CDR3: TGTGCCATCTCGTTAGGGGGGGGCTCCAATGAGCAGTTCTTC.

The chain has TRBV10-3 and TRBJ2-5; no firm D call. CDR3 length equals 12 residues. The V gene lost 6 bases and the J gene lost 3 bases, with 8 bases spanning the gap. Looked up from germline, CDR1 is ENHRY and CDR2 is SYGVKD. In DNA, the CDR3 is TGTGCCATCAGGAAATCAGAAGAGACCCAGTACTTC. Amino acids: CAIRKSEETQYF.

This clonotype was seen a handful of times. CDR3 loop: CATRTGGNQPQHF. In DNA form, the CDR3 reads TGTGCCACCCGGACAGGGGGAAATCAGCCCCAGCATTTT. V is TRBV12-3 or TRBV12-4 and J is TRBJ1-5; 10 bases line up with TRBD1. V lost 10 bases, J lost 4 bases, and 4 bases stayed unmatched. The CDR3 is made up of 13 amino acids.

This clonotype was seen ten or more times. The chain recombines TRBV6-5 with TRBJ1-1; D is ambiguous. From germline, CDR1 is MNHEY and CDR2 SVGAGI. V was cut by 2 bases and J by 5 bases, with 15 bases left in between. The CDR3 length is 15 residues. CDR3 DNA: TGTGCCAGCAGTTACGGTACGGGAAGTCGGACTGAAGCTTTCTTT. It yields the protein CASSYGTGSRTEAFF.

This clonotype has only a few counts. The rearrangement uses TRBV6-2 or TRBV6-3 and TRBJ2-7; D gene uncertain. Germline V gives CDR1 MNHEY, CDR2 SVGEGT. The CDR3 is 16 amino acids. Trimming cost V 2 bases and J 10 bases, with 24 bases left between them. CDR3 in DNA: TGTGCCAGCAGTTACAACCCGGGCAGCCTCCCTACGAATCAGTACTTC. This gives the protein CASSYNPGSLPTNQYF.